The T cell receptor (beta chain) under discussion was sequenced for a study of T cells after yellow fever vaccination. Regarding the study as a whole: The secondary response peaked faster, at day 5 versus 15, but was weaker. Clonotypes appearing in both CD4 and CD8 compartments existed, and their share was small. The booster saw the reappearance of most primary-vaccination clones (around 96% CD4, roughly 90% CD8).

This clonotype has only a few counts. Antigen specificity is unknown. The V end was cut by 6 bases, the J end by 4 bases, with 24 bases between. CDR3 size: 18 residues. Germline V gene data show CDR1 as KGHSH and CDR2 as LQKENI. TCRdb called the 5' RACE reads again in MiXCR, with one record for every CDR3 protein. The table includes a few hundred thousand distinct CDR3 sequences, roughly 4% detected once. This TCR came from a man between 18 and 35 years old who received the YFV17D yellow fever vaccine. The sample was PBMCs, taken 5 days after the yellow fever booster vaccination. The V and J genes are TRBV18 and TRBJ2-2; D tentatively reads TRBD1 or TRBD2 (5 bases each). This chain's CDR3 is CASSETMRGLGSTGELFF. The CDR3 bases are TGTGCCAGCTCCGAGACTATGAGGGGATTAGGATCCACCGGGGAGCTGTTTTTT.